The entry below describes one T cell receptor beta chain. The data stem from a study of blood T cell repertoires in COVID-19. Study overall: The study drew acute and convalescent COVID-19 samples from the United States, Italy and Spain. PBMCs, B-cell-depleted T cells, or T cells provided the cDNA or gDNA that made up the material.

Using immunoSEQ multiplex PCR, the repertoire was profiled, and TCRdb retains in-frame clones only, with some absent. The sample has about 81,000 clones; roughly 80% are singletons. Sequences were obtained from peripheral blood. This TCR came from a human donor in a cohort sampled during active COVID-19.

CDR3 in DNA: TGTGCCAGCACCAGACAGGGAACTACCTACGAGCAGTACTTC. This sequence encodes CASTRQGTTYEQYF. J is TRBJ2-7 and V is TRBV7-8; 7 bases align to TRBD1. The CDR3 sequence is 14 residues long. V gave up 7 bases and J gave up 2 bases; unmatched junction bases: 8. Per the germline V gene, CDR1 is SGHVS and CDR2 is FQNEAQ.